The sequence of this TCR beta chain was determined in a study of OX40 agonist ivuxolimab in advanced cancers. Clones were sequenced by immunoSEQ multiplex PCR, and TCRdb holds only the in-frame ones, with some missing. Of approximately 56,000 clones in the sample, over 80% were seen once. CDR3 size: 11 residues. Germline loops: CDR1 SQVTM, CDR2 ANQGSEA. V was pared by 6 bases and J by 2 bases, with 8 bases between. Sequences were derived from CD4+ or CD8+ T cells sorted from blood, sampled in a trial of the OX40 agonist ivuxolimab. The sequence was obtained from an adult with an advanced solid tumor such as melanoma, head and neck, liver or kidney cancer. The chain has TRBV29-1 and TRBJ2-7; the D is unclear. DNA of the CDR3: TGCAGCGTCGCAGCTCCCTACGAGCAGTACTTC. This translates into CSVAAPYEQYF.